This entry lists 9 T cell receptor beta chains sequenced from one sample in a study of breast tumors, draining lymph nodes, adjacent tissues listed by TCRdb under 2016. Lymph node samples were obtained from the axillary draining lymph nodes of breast cancer patients. Library preparation used multiplex PCR. The instrument given in TCRdb is Illumina HiSeq 2000. Clones were called with MiXCR by TCRdb after fastp trimmed the public reads at Q25, and only in-frame beta chains were retained. Identical CDR3 protein sequences are pooled into one entry, listed with their most common genes and DNA. In this sample the table shows over 200,000 distinct CDR3 sequences, under 35% of which occur a single time. The top ten clones comprise roughly 3.5% of the sample. The sample consisted of axillary lymph node tissue. These receptors were taken from a female donor with breast cancer. Some clones in this sample may be carry-over from other donors' samples.

The chain is built from TRBV20-1 and TRBJ2-7; possible D gene TRBD2, 6 bases. This CDR3 has 14 residues. Trimming shortened V by 1 base and J by 2 bases, and 12 bases separated the two germline ends. Germline V gives CDR1 DFQATT, CDR2 SNEGSKA (reference sequence). The CDR3 reads CSARAGGSAYEQYF. DNA for the CDR3: TGCAGTGCTAGAGCTGGGGGGTCGGCCTACGAGCAGTACTTC.

In this sample, this clonotype turned up a few times. The chain carries TRBV18 and TRBJ1-3; D is unclear. The CDR3 length is 16 residues. Germline V gives CDR1 KGHSH, CDR2 LQKENI. The V gene lost 6 bases and the J gene lost 3 bases, with 18 bases spanning the gap. The CDR3 DNA reads TGTGCCAGCTCTCCTAGGACTGGCCGATTTGGAAACACCATATATTTT. Amino acid sequence: CASSPRTGRFGNTIYF.

This clonotype was counted at least ten times. The chain recombines TRBV19 with TRBJ1-5, with D perhaps matching TRBD1 (6 bases). CDR3 length: 15 amino acids. V gave up 6 bases and J gave up 2 bases, with 14 bases separating them. Germline V gene data show CDR1 as LNHDA and CDR2 as SQIVND (reference sequence). The CDR3 nucleotides are TGTGCCAGTAGCACCACAGGGTTGGGCAATCAGCCCCAGCATTTT. It codes for CASSTTGLGNQPQHF.

This clonotype was detected ten times or more. The rearrangement joins TRBV5-4 to TRBJ2-7; 16 positions match TRBD2. Losses at the gene ends were 4 bases for V and 2 bases for J; bases not matched to a gene: 3. Germline assignment: CDR1 SGHNT and CDR2 YYREEE (reference sequence). The CDR3 extends over 16 amino acids. The CDR3: CASSPGTSGRAYEQYF. The CDR3 DNA reads as TGTGCCAGCAGCCCCGGGACTAGCGGGAGGGCCTACGAGCAGTACTTC.

The rearrangement links TRBV24-1 to TRBJ1-6; D is ambiguous. Trimming stripped 10 bases from V and 15 bases from J, with 9 bases between. The CDR3 totals 9 residues. Germline V gene lookup returns CDR1 KGHDR and CDR2 SFDVKD. CDR3 coding DNA: TGTGCCACTAATGATCACCTCCACTTT. This sequence encodes CATNDHLHF.

The V call is TRBV3-1, the J call TRBJ2-3, with 11 bases aligning to TRBD2. This CDR3 is 16 amino acids long. Germline trimming cut 4 bases from V and 4 bases from J; bases unmatched to any gene: 7. Germline CDR1 and CDR2: LGHDT and YNNKEL (reference sequence). The CDR3 spells CASSRVSGGASDTQYF. The DNA of the CDR3 is TGTGCCAGCAGCCGAGTTAGCGGGGGGGCCTCAGATACGCAGTATTTT.

The rearrangement links TRBV10-3 to TRBJ1-4; maybe TRBD1 (5 bases). Per the germline V gene, CDR1 is ENHRY and CDR2 is SYGVKD. The CDR3 totals 13 residues. Trimming removed 6 bases from V and 8 bases from J, with 13 bases in between. Written as DNA, the CDR3 is TGTGCCATCAGAGGATTTAAGGGGGAAAAACTGTTTTTT. Its translation: CAIRGFKGEKLFF.

The chain employs TRBV2 and TRBJ1-1; no firm D call. The CDR3 consists of 12 residues. Germline CDR1 and CDR2: SNHLY and FYNNEI. Trimming cost V 3 bases and J 11 bases, with 13 bases left between them. CDR3 protein: CASSDWATRAFF. Written as DNA, the CDR3 is TGTGCCAGCAGTGATTGGGCAACAAGGGCTTTCTTT.

The V and J genes are TRBV20-1 and TRBJ2-1; 12 bases are a match to TRBD1. Germline V gives CDR1 DFQATT, CDR2 SNEGSKA (reference sequence). With V trimmed by 8 bases and J by 10 bases, 15 bases remained unmatched. The CDR3 sequence is 15 residues long. CDR3 sequence (DNA): TGCAGTATAAACGCCGGGACAGGGGGCTTGTGGGAGCAGTTCTTC. This gives the protein CSINAGTGGLWEQFF.